These 32 T cell receptor beta chains were all obtained from the same sample, sequenced in a study of T cells in Graves' hyperthyroidism and ophthalmopathy. Amplified regions were TCR beta CDR3 sequences from RNA transcripts. The TCR CDR3 first-round RT-PCR relied on the HTBI primer set. TCRdb reanalysed the multiplex PCR reads using MiXCR and keeps one entry per CDR3 protein. Of about half a million distinct CDR3 sequences listed, about 16% are singletons. Sequencing used blood. The source is a woman in her twenties or thirties with Graves' ophthalmopathy.

This clonotype occurred many times. This chain connects TRBV28 to TRBJ2-7; D gene unclear. With 3 bases removed from V and 3 bases from J, the gap between germline ends came to 6 bases. CDR1 and CDR2 from the germline V gene are MDHEN and SYDVKM. The CDR3 runs to 12 residues. CDR3 protein: CASSFRFYEQYF. For the CDR3, the DNA is TGTGCCAGCAGTTTTCGGTTCTACGAGCAGTACTTC.

Many counts were recorded for this clonotype. The chain uses TRBV20-1 and TRBJ1-2; D gene unclear. Trimming stripped 5 bases from V and 4 bases from J, with 14 bases between. The germline V gene has CDR1 DFQATT and CDR2 SNEGSKA (reference sequence). This CDR3 has 13 residues. Here the CDR3 reads CSASVPGPYGYTF. In nucleotides, the CDR3 is TGCAGTGCTTCAGTTCCCGGGCCCTATGGCTACACCTTC.

This clonotype has only a few counts. CDR3 in amino acids: CSARVGGVQEQYF. The CDR3 region has the DNA TGCAGTGCTAGGGTCGGGGGGGTACAGGAGCAGTACTTC. The chain joins TRBV20-1 to TRBJ2-7; 8 positions agree with TRBD2. The CDR3 is 13 residues long. The junction had 8 bases not matched to a gene; V was cut back by 3 bases and J by 7 bases. CDR1 DFQATT and CDR2 SNEGSKA come from the germline V gene (reference sequence).

This clonotype was detected many times. The genes are TRBV4-2 and TRBJ2-7; D possibly uses TRBD1 or TRBD2 (6 bases each). V gave up 0 bases and J gave up 1 base, with 16 bases separating them. Germline V gene sequence: CDR1 LGHNA, CDR2 YNFKEQ. The CDR3 covers 17 residues. CDR3 region: CASSQDLSGAASYEQYF. The CDR3, as DNA: TGTGCCAGCAGCCAAGATCTTTCGGGGGCGGCATCCTACGAGCAGTACTTC.

V gene TRBV19 combines with J gene TRBJ1-5; D uncertain. The CDR3 covers 13 residues. Germline V gives CDR1 LNHDA, CDR2 SQIVND (reference sequence). V lost 5 bases, J lost 4 bases, and 9 bases lay in between. CDR3 in amino acids: CASSPLGNQPQHF. CDR3 bases: TGTGCCAGTAGTCCGCTAGGTAATCAGCCCCAGCATTTT. Together with reference TRBV19 and TRBJ1-5, the CDR3 gives the full variable domain: DGGITQSPKYLFRKEGQNVTLSCEQNLNHDAMYWYRQDPGQGLRLIYYSQIVNDFQKGDIAEGYSVSREKKESFPLTVTSAQKNPTAFYLCASSPLGNQPQHFGDGTRLSIL.

This clonotype was picked up a small number of times. The rearrangement joins TRBV11-3 to TRBJ1-2; D is undetermined. Germline V gene sequence: CDR1 SGHNT, CDR2 YENEEA. Trimming stripped 5 bases from V and 2 bases from J, with 9 bases between. This CDR3 spans 13 amino acids. The CDR3 spells CASSPSGNYGYTF. The DNA for the CDR3 is TGTGCCAGCAGCCCTAGTGGGAACTATGGCTACACCTTC.

This chain connects TRBV7-9 to TRBJ1-2; D might be TRBD1 (5 bases). Trimming stripped 5 bases from V and 6 bases from J, with 22 bases between. The CDR3 contains 16 residues. Per the germline V gene, CDR1 is SEHNR and CDR2 is FQNEAQ (reference sequence). The CDR3 sequence: CASSAHPWGGVHGYTF. CDR3 DNA sequence: TGTGCCAGCAGCGCCCACCCTTGGGGGGGAGTTCATGGCTACACCTTC.

In its sample, this clonotype was seen a few times. The chain uses TRBV11-2 and TRBJ2-2; no definite D call. There are 16 residues in the CDR3. V lost 1 base and J 4 bases, leaving 13 bases between the germline ends. Germline lookup yields CDR1 SGHAT and CDR2 FQNNGV. CDR3 DNA: TGTGCCAGCAGCTTAGGAGGTGGGCGGATCACCGGGGAGCTGTTTTTT. Its translation: CASSLGGGRITGELFF.

In this sample, this clonotype turned up a few times. The gene calls are TRBV24-1 and TRBJ1-2; weak D call: TRBD1 (5 bases). Trimming took off 4 bases at V and 4 bases at J, with 12 bases between the two ends. CDR3 length: 14 amino acids. CDR1 and CDR2 (germline): KGHDR, SFDVKD. CDR3 in amino acids: CATSETTGSYGYTF. The DNA of the CDR3 is TGTGCCACCAGTGAAACCACAGGTTCCTATGGCTACACCTTC.

About this clonotype: Since a much larger clone is just one base distant, this may be a read error. The V call is TRBV12-3 or TRBV12-4, the J call TRBJ1-1; no definite D call. The CDR3 totals 14 residues. The ends were cut back, 5 bases at V and 5 bases at J, with 15 bases in the middle. DNA for the CDR3: TGTGCCAGCAGTCTTATGGGTCTTCGGACTGAAGCTTTCTTT. Protein product: CASSLMGLRTEAFF.

The V gene is TRBV18, the J gene TRBJ2-1; D gene uncertain. V dropped 2 bases and J dropped 2 bases, with 13 bases sitting between them. This CDR3 region has 16 residues. CDR1 KGHSH and CDR2 LQKENI come from the germline V gene. CDR3 sequence reads: CASSPEVAWAYNEQFF. The CDR3 DNA sequence: TGTGCCAGCTCACCAGAGGTCGCGTGGGCCTACAATGAGCAGTTCTTC.

This clonotype showed up many times. This rearrangement joins TRBV28 to TRBJ2-4; a weak D match, TRBD1 (5 bases). This CDR3 has 15 amino acids. The V end was cut by 6 bases, the J end by 7 bases, with 19 bases between. Germline V CDR1 and CDR2: MDHEN, SYDVKM. The CDR3 DNA follows: TGTGCCAGCAGCTCAGTTTATCAGGGAAGGAACATTCAGTACTTC. Residues: CASSSVYQGRNIQYF.

This clonotype was seen a few times. The chain links TRBV20-1 to TRBJ1-1, with a weak D call TRBD1 (5 bases). Germline CDR1 is DFQATT and CDR2 is SNEGSKA (reference sequence). V was pared by 5 bases and J by 4 bases, with 14 bases between. The CDR3 covers 13 residues. The CDR3 bases are TGCAGTGCTGCCGGGGCCCTGAGCACTGAAGCTTTCTTT. Residues: CSAAGALSTEAFF.

Only one count was recorded for this clonotype. This chain joins TRBV18 and TRBJ1-5; 7 positions agree with TRBD1. The V segment lost 3 bases and the J segment 2 bases; nucleotides outside the gene matches: 7. The CDR3 runs to 16 residues. CDR1 is KGHSH, CDR2 LQKENI, per germline. Here the CDR3 reads CASSPSQGGGNQPQHF. The CDR3 nucleotides are TGTGCCAGCTCACCTTCTCAGGGGGGCGGCAATCAGCCCCAGCATTTT.

This chain uses TRBV5-1 with TRBJ2-1, with D maybe TRBD1 (6 bases). Germline V lookup: CDR1 SGHRS, CDR2 YFSETQ. V dropped 3 bases and J dropped 10 bases, with 14 bases sitting between them. The CDR3 is made up of 13 amino acids. The CDR3 nucleotides are TGCGCCAGCAGCTGGGACATGGTAGACGAGCAGTTCTTC. It is translated as CASSWDMVDEQFF.

This clonotype appeared many times. This chain links TRBV27 with TRBJ1-2; D gene uncertain. This CDR3 has 16 residues. With 2 bases removed from V and 2 bases from J, the gap between germline ends came to 15 bases. Germline CDR1 reads MNHEY; CDR2 reads SMNVEV (reference sequence). The chain's CDR3 is CASSLGPGPQNYGYTF. The DNA for the CDR3 is TGTGCCAGCAGTTTAGGCCCCGGACCGCAGAACTATGGCTACACCTTC.

This clonotype has ten or more counts. The genes are TRBV12-3 or TRBV12-4 and TRBJ2-1; D ambiguous. The V end lost 6 bases, the J end lost 4 bases, and 19 bases lay between the germline ends. The CDR3 is 16 residues long. CDR3 residues: CASRPPLGNPYNEQFF. Written as DNA, the CDR3 is TGTGCCAGCAGACCACCCCTTGGGAATCCTTACAATGAGCAGTTCTTC.

This clonotype has ten or more counts. The chain links TRBV3-1 to TRBJ2-1; D is uncertain. The CDR3 contains 16 residues. Trimming cost V 3 bases and J 9 bases, with 21 bases left between them. Germline assignment: CDR1 LGHDT and CDR2 YNNKEL (reference sequence). The CDR3 sequence: CASSHQQRHILTEQFF. The CDR3 nucleotides are TGTGCCAGCAGCCACCAACAGAGACACATACTGACTGAGCAGTTCTTC.

This clonotype occurred a few times. The V call is TRBV28, the J call TRBJ1-2; 7 bases match TRBD1. V lost 5 bases, J lost 3 bases, and 12 bases stayed unmatched. The CDR3 length is 16 residues. CDR1 is MDHEN and CDR2 is SYDVKM in the germline V gene. The CDR3 DNA reads TGTGCCAGCAGTCCCGGGACAGTTCAATCCGACTATGGCTACACCTTC. Residues: CASSPGTVQSDYGYTF.

This clonotype was seen ten or more times. The DNA for the CDR3 is TGTGCCAGCAGCTTGGCCGGGGAGCTGTTTTTT. Encoded protein: CASSLAGELFF. The chain uses TRBV5-6 and TRBJ2-2; D uncertain. The CDR3 spans 11 residues. Trimming removed 0 bases from V and 6 bases from J, with 0 bases in between. Looked up from germline, CDR1 is SGHDT and CDR2 is YYEEEE.

This clonotype was picked up many times. The chain couples TRBV12-3 or TRBV12-4 to TRBJ1-1; tentatively, D is TRBD1 (5 bases). CDR3 length: 15 amino acids. V was clipped by 1 base and J by 5 bases, with 14 bases between them. The CDR3, as DNA: TGTGCCAGCAGTTTAGGTTCGGGGGTAGGGACTGAAGCTTTCTTT. It codes for CASSLGSGVGTEAFF.

The V and J genes are TRBV5-8 and TRBJ1-4, with D uncertain. The V gene lost 4 bases and the J gene lost 7 bases, with 11 bases spanning the gap. The CDR3 consists of 13 residues. Germline V gene data show CDR1 as SGHTS and CDR2 as YDEGEE. Here the CDR3 reads CASSRWASEKLFF. The CDR3 region has the DNA TGTGCCAGCAGCCGGTGGGCCTCTGAAAAACTGTTTTTT.

This clonotype was seen a handful of times. The genes are TRBV6-1 and TRBJ2-5, with 9 nucleotides matching TRBD1. The trim removed 5 bases at V and 5 bases at J, leaving 9 bases unmatched. CDR3 length equals 15 residues. Looked up from germline, CDR1 is MNHNS and CDR2 is SASEGT. The CDR3: CASSLQGARGETQYF. The CDR3 coding sequence is TGTGCCAGCAGTCTACAGGGGGCTCGTGGGGAGACCCAGTACTTC.

This clonotype has ten or more counts. This chain joins TRBV12-3 or TRBV12-4 and TRBJ2-7; 11 nucleotides agree with TRBD2. The CDR3 totals 14 residues. Trimming cost V 6 bases and J 6 bases; bases outside gene matches: 7. CDR3 region: CASSPTSGKVEQYF. The CDR3 nucleotides are TGTGCCAGCAGCCCGACTAGCGGGAAAGTCGAGCAGTACTTC.

The gene calls are TRBV7-9 and TRBJ2-1; 12 bases are shared with TRBD2. This CDR3 contains 15 residues. The V gene end was trimmed by 1 base and the J gene end by 10 bases; junction bases not matched to a gene: 5. Germline V gives CDR1 SEHNR, CDR2 FQNEAQ (reference sequence). The CDR3: CASSLGLAGDEEQFF. CDR3 DNA sequence: TGTGCCAGCAGCTTAGGACTAGCGGGAGATGAGGAGCAGTTCTTC.

The chain combines TRBV19 with TRBJ2-5, with D perhaps TRBD2 (5 bases). Per the germline V gene, CDR1 is LNHDA and CDR2 is SQIVND (reference sequence). The CDR3 length is 14 residues. V was cut by 1 base and J by 1 base, with 7 bases left in between. CDR3: CASSIGGSQETQYF. Here the CDR3 DNA reads TGTGCCAGTAGTATAGGAGGGTCCCAAGAGACCCAGTACTTC.

This clonotype has a count of ten or more. V gene TRBV27 combines with J gene TRBJ2-1; the D call may be TRBD1 or TRBD2 (7 bases each). Trimming cost V 5 bases and J 2 bases, with 22 bases left between them. Germline V gene lookup returns CDR1 MNHEY and CDR2 SMNVEV (reference sequence). The CDR3 loop spans 18 amino acids. The CDR3 protein is CASSLMTGIAGAYNEQFF. The CDR3 DNA sequence: TGTGCCAGCAGTCTCATGACAGGGATCGCGGGGGCCTACAATGAGCAGTTCTTC.

Ten or more counts support this clonotype. The chain combines TRBV28 with TRBJ1-5; possibly TRBD1 for D (5 bases). Trimming removed 2 bases at V and 3 bases at J, with 14 bases between. Germline CDR1 reads MDHEN; CDR2 reads SYDVKM. CDR3 length: 16 residues. CDR3 loop: CASSLGSGNPNQPQHF. The CDR3 region has the DNA TGTGCCAGCAGTTTAGGTTCAGGGAATCCCAATCAGCCCCAGCATTTT.

This clonotype has at least ten counts. The J gene is TRBJ2-3, the V gene TRBV5-1; D is perhaps TRBD1 or TRBD2 (5 bases each). The CDR3 is 16 amino acids. V dropped 2 bases and J dropped 1 base, with 14 bases sitting between them. Per the germline V gene, CDR1 is SGHRS and CDR2 is YFSETQ. The CDR3 DNA follows: TGCGCCAGCAGCTTCTCGCCGGGGCGCGGCACAGATACGCAGTATTTT. This encodes CASSFSPGRGTDTQYF.

The chain is built from TRBV20-1 and TRBJ1-2, with D maybe TRBD1 (6 bases). Trimming took off 3 bases at V and 6 bases at J, with 11 bases between the two ends. This CDR3 is 12 amino acids long. Germline CDR1 is DFQATT and CDR2 is SNEGSKA (reference sequence). CDR3 residues: CSARTGINGYTF. The CDR3 nucleotides read TGCAGTGCTAGGACAGGTATTAATGGCTACACCTTC.

This clonotype was observed at least ten times. The rearrangement joins TRBV18 to TRBJ2-5, with 7 bases that match TRBD2. CDR3 length: 13 residues. Looked up from germline, CDR1 is KGHSH and CDR2 is LQKENI. J gave up 2 bases and V 8 bases, and 5 bases lay outside the gene matches. The CDR3 DNA follows: TGTGCCAGCAGTCCTAGCGGTCAAGAGACCCAGTACTTC. Its protein is CASSPSGQETQYF. The full variable domain, with the rest looked up from reference TRBV18 and TRBJ2-5, is NAGVMQNPRHLVRRRGQEARLRCSPMKGHSHVYWYRQLPEEGLKFMVYLQKENIIDESGMPKERFSAEFPKEGPSILRIQQVVRGDSAAYFCASSPSGQETQYFGPGTRLLVL.

The sample holds a few counts of this clonotype. The chain combines TRBV15 with TRBJ2-1; 11 positions match TRBD1. Germline-derived CDR1 and CDR2 are LNHNV and YYDKDF (reference sequence). The CDR3 spans 14 residues. V dropped 3 bases and J dropped 6; count of bases not matched to a gene: 1. The CDR3 sequence is CATSRDRGLNEQFF. CDR3 DNA sequence: TGTGCCACCAGCAGGGACAGGGGGCTCAATGAGCAGTTCTTC.